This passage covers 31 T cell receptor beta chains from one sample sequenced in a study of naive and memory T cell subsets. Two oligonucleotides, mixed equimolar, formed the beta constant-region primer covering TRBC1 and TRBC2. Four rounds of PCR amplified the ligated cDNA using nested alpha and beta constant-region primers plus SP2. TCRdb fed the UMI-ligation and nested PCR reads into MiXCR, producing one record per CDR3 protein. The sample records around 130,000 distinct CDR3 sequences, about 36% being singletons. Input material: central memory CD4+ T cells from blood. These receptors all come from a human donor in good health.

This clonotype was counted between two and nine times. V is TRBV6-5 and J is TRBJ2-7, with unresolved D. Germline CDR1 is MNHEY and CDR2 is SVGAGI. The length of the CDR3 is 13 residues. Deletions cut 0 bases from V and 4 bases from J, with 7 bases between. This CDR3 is CASSYSNRYEQYF. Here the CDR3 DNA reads TGTGCCAGCAGTTACTCGAATAGGTACGAGCAGTACTTC.

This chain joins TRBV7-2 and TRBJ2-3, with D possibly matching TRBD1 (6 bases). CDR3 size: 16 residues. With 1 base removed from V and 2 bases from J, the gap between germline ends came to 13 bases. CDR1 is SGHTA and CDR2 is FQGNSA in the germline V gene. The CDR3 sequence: CASSLGQGPYTDTQYF. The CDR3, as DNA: TGTGCCAGCAGCTTAGGGCAGGGGCCATACACAGATACGCAGTATTTT. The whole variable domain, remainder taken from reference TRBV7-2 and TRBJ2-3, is GAGVSQSPSNKVTEKGKDVELRCDPISGHTALYWYRQSLGQGLEFLIYFQGNSAPDKSGLPSDRFSAERTGGSVSTLTIQRTQQEDSAVYLCASSLGQGPYTDTQYFGPGTRLTVL.

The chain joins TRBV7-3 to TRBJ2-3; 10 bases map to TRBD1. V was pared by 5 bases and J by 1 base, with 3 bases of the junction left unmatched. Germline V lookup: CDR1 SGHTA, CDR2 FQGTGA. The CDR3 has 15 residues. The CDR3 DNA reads TGTGCCAGCAGCCTGACAGGGGGCCGCACAGATACGCAGTATTTT. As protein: CASSLTGGRTDTQYF.

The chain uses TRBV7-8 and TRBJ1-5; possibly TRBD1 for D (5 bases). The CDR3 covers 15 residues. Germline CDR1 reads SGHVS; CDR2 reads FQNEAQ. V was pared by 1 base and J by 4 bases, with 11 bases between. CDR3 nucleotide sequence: TGTGCCAGCAGCTTAGAAGGGGTCTCTAATCAGCCCCAGCATTTT. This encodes CASSLEGVSNQPQHF.

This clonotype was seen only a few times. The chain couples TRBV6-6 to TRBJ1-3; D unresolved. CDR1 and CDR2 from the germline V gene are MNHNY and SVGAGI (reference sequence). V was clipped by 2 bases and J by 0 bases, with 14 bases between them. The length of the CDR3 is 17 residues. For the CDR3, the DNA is TGTGCCAGCAGTTACGGAGCCAGTATTAACTCTGGAAACACCATATATTTT. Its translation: CASSYGASINSGNTIYF.

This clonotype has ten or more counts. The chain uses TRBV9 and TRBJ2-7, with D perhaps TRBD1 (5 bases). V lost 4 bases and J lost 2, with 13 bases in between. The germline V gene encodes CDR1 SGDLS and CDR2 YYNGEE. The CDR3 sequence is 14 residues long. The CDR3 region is CASSKRQGAYEQYF. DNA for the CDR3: TGTGCCAGCAGCAAACGGCAGGGTGCCTACGAGCAGTACTTC.

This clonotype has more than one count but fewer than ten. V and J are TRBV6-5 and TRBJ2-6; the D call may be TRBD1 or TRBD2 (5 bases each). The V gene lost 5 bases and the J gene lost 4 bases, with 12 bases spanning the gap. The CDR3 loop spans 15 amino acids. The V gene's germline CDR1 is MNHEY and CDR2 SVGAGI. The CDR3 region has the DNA TGTGCCAGCAGTCGCAGGGAGCCCGGGGCCAACGTCCTGACTTTC. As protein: CASSRREPGANVLTF.

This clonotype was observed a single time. DNA for the CDR3: TGTGCCAGCTCAGGCGGGGGAAGCACAGATACGCAGTATTTT. Protein: CASSGGGSTDTQYF. The chain joins TRBV18 to TRBJ2-3; 7 bases are shared with TRBD2. Germline V CDR1 and CDR2: KGHSH, LQKENI. CDR3 length: 14 residues. V dropped 5 bases and J dropped 0; count of bases not matched to a gene: 2. Together with reference TRBV18 and TRBJ2-3, the CDR3 gives the full variable domain: NAGVMQNPRHLVRRRGQEARLRCSPMKGHSHVYWYRQLPEEGLKFMVYLQKENIIDESGMPKERFSAEFPKEGPSILRIQQVVRGDSAAYFCASSGGGSTDTQYFGPGTRLTVL.

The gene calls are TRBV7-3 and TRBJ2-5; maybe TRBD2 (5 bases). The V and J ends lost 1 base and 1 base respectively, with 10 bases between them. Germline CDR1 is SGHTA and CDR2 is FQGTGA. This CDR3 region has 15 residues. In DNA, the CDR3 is TGTGCCAGCAGCTTAATAGCCGGGATCCAAGAGACCCAGTACTTC. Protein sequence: CASSLIAGIQETQYF. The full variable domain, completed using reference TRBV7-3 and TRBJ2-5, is GAGVSQTPSNKVTEKGKYVELRCDPISGHTALYWYRQSLGQGPEFLIYFQGTGAADDSGLPNDRFFAVRPEGSVSTLKIQRTERGDSAVYLCASSLIAGIQETQYFGPGTRLLVL.

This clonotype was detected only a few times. For the CDR3, the DNA is TGTGCCAGCGGCGACAGGGCGGGTTCTTACCAGCCCCAGCATTTT. Residues: CASGDRAGSYQPQHF. The chain carries TRBV28 and TRBJ1-5; the match to TRBD1 covers 7 bases. There are 15 residues in the CDR3. The ends lost 8 bases at V and 7 bases at J; junction bases unmatched: 14. CDR1 is MDHEN, CDR2 SYDVKM, per germline.

The CDR3 DNA reads as TGTGCCAGCAGTTGGACAGGTTACGAGCAGTACTTC. It yields the protein CASSWTGYEQYF. V gene TRBV6-5 combines with J gene TRBJ2-7; 7 bases line up with TRBD1. The CDR3 is 12 residues long. Germline values: CDR1 MNHEY, CDR2 SVGAGI. V dropped 4 bases and J dropped 4; count of bases not matched to a gene: 1.

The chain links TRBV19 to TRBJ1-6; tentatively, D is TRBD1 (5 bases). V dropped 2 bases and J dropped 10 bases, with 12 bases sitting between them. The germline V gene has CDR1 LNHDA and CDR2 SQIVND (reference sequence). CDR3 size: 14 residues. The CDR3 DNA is TGTGCCAGTAGTATACAGGGCAAGGAATCACCCCTCCACTTT. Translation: CASSIQGKESPLHF.

CDR3 amino acids: CASSLAGGIQYF. The CDR3 nucleotides read TGCGCCAGCAGCCTAGCGGGAGGCATTCAGTACTTC. J is TRBJ2-4 and V is TRBV10-2; 11 bases agree with TRBD2. The length of the CDR3 is 12 residues. Germline V lookup: CDR1 WSHSY, CDR2 SAAADI. The ends lost 6 bases at V and 9 bases at J; junction bases unmatched: 1.

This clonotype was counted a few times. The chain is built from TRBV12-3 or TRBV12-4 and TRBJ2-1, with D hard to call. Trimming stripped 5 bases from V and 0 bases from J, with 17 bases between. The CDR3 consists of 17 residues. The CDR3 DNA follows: TGTGCCAGCAGTCCCCGGACCGTCATGAGCTCCTACAATGAGCAGTTCTTC. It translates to CASSPRTVMSSYNEQFF.

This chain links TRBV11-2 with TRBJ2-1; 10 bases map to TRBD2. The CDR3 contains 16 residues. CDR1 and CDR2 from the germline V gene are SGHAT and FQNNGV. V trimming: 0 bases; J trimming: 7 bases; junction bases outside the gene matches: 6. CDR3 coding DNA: TGTGCCAGCAGCTTAGATCCAGCGGGAGGGCGGAATGAGCAGTTCTTC. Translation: CASSLDPAGGRNEQFF.

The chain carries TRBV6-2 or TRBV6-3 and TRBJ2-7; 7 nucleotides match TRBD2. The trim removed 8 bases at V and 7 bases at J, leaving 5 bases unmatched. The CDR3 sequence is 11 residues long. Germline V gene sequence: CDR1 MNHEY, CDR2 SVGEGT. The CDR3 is CASGRASEQYF. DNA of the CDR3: TGTGCCAGCGGGAGGGCCTCAGAGCAGTACTTC.

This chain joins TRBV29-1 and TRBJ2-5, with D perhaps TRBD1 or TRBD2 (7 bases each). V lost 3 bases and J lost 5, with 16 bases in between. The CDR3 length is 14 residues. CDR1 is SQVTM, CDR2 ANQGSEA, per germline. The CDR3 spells CSVDEAGGGETQYF. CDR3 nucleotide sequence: TGCAGCGTTGATGAGGCAGGGGGGGGTGAGACCCAGTACTTC.

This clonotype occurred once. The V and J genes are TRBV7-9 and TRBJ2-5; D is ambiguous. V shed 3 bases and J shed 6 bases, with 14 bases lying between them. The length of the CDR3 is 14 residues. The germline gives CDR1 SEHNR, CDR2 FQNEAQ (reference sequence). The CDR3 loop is CASSLDPAVKTQYF. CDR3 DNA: TGTGCCAGCAGCTTGGATCCCGCGGTGAAGACCCAGTACTTC. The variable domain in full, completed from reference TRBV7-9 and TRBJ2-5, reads DTGVSQNPRHKITKRGQNVTFRCDPISEHNRLYWYRQTLGQGPEFLTYFQNEAQLEKSRLLSDRFSAERPKGSFSTLEIQRTEQGDSAMYLCASSLDPAVKTQYFGPGTRLLVL.

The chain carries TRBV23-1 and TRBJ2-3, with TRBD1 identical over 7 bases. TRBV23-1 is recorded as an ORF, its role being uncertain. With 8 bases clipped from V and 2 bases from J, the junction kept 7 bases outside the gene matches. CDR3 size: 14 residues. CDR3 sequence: CASPGQNFTDTQYF. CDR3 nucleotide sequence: TGCGCCAGCCCGGGACAGAACTTCACAGATACGCAGTATTTT.

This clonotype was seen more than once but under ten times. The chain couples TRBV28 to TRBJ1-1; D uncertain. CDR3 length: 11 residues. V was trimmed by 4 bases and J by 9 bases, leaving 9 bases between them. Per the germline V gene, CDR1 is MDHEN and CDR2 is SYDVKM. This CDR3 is CASSSPHQAFF. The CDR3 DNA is TGTGCCAGCAGTTCACCCCACCAAGCTTTCTTT.

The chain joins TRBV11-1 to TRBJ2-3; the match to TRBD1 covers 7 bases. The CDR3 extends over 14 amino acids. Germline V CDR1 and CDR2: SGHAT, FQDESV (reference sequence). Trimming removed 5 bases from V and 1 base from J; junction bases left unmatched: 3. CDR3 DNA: TGTGCCAGCAGCCCACAGGGGCGCACAGATACGCAGTATTTT. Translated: CASSPQGRTDTQYF.

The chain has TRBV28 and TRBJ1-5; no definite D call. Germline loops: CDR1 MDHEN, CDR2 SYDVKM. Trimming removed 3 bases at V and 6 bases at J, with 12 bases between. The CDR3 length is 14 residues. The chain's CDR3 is CASSLDGGVQPQHF. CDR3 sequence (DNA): TGTGCCAGCAGTTTGGATGGCGGGGTTCAGCCCCAGCATTTT.

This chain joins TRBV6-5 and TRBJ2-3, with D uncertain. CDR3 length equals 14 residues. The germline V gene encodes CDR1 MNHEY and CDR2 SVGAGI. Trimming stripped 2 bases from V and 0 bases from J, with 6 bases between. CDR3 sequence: CASSYRVSTDTQYF. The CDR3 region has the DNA TGTGCCAGCAGTTACAGAGTAAGCACAGATACGCAGTATTTT.

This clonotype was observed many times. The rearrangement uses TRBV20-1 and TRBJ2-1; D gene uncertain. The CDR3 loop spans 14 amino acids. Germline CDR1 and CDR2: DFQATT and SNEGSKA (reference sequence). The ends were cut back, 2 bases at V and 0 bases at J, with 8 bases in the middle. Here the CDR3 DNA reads TGCAGTGCTAGAAAGACGAGCTCCTACAATGAGCAGTTCTTC. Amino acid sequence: CSARKTSSYNEQFF.

The CDR3 protein is CASKAGSSYNEQFF. DNA for the CDR3: TGTGCCAGCAAAGCGGGGAGCTCCTACAATGAGCAGTTCTTC. This chain uses TRBV28 with TRBJ2-1, with 7 nucleotides matching TRBD2. The CDR3 contains 14 residues. The junction had 3 bases not matched to a gene; V was cut back by 7 bases and J by 0 bases. Germline V lookup: CDR1 MDHEN, CDR2 SYDVKM.

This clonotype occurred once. The CDR3 region is CASSQGTGNSLKQYF. CDR3 DNA: TGCGCCAGCAGCCAAGGGACAGGGAATTCTCTCAAGCAGTACTTC. J is TRBJ2-7 and V is TRBV4-1; 8 positions agree with TRBD1. This CDR3 has 15 amino acids. The germline gives CDR1 MGHRA, CDR2 YSYEKL. V was pared by 1 base and J by 8 bases, with 10 bases of the junction left unmatched.

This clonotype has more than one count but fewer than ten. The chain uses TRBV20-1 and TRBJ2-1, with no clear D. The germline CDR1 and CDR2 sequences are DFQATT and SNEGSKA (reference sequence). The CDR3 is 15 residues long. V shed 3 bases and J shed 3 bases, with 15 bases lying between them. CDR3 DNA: TGCAGTGCTAGGATCCCCTTCGGGCACTACAATGAGCAGTTCTTC. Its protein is CSARIPFGHYNEQFF.

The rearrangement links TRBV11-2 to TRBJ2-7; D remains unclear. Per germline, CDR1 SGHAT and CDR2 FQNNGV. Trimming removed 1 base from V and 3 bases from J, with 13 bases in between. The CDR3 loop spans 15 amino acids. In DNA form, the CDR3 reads TGTGCCAGCAGCTTAGGAGGCGGAACTCTCTACGAGCAGTACTTC. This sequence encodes CASSLGGGTLYEQYF. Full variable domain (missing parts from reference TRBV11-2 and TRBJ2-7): EAGVAQSPRYKIIEKRQSVAFWCNPISGHATLYWYQQILGQGPKLLIQFQNNGVVDDSQLPKDRFSAERLKGVDSTLKIQPAKLEDSAVYLCASSLGGGTLYEQYFGPGTRLTVT.

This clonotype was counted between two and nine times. In DNA, the CDR3 is TGTGCCAGCAGTCGACAGGCTGGTGGGAGTTTCGGTGAGCAGTTCTTC. The encoded protein is CASSRQAGGSFGEQFF. The V gene is TRBV6-2 or TRBV6-3, the J gene TRBJ2-1; D perhaps matches TRBD1 (6 bases). The V end was cut by 5 bases, the J end by 9 bases, with 23 bases between. Looked up from germline, CDR1 is MNHEY and CDR2 is SVGEGT. The CDR3 consists of 16 residues.

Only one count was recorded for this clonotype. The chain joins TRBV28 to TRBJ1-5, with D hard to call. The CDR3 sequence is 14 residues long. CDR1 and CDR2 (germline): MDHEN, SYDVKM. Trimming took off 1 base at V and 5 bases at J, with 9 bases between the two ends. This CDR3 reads CASSLSLGDQPQHF. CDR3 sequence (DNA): TGTGCCAGCAGTTTATCCCTTGGGGATCAGCCCCAGCATTTT.

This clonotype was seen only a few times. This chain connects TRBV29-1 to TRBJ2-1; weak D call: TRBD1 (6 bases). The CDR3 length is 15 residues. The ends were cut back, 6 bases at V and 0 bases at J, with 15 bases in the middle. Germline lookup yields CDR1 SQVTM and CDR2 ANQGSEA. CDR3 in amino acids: CSVRERTDSYNEQFF. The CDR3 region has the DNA TGCAGCGTGAGGGAGCGGACAGACTCCTACAATGAGCAGTTCTTC.